A selection of T cell receptor beta chains follows, all from one sample in a study of Graves' ophthalmopathy and Graves' hyperthyroidism. TCRdb itself ran the multiplex PCR reads through MiXCR, one entry per CDR3 protein. The profile shows about 220,000 distinct CDR3 sequences, 20% to 25% of them singletons. The sequenced sample was peripheral blood. The receptors shown here come from a woman aged 45-59 years with Graves' ophthalmopathy. The CDR3 runs from the conserved cysteine through the conserved F or W. A D gene is named only where the DNA matches it firmly. Expanded clones get a size class; other rows say once, few or many, or leave the size out.

d_gene,j_gene,abundance,v_gene,len,CDR3nt,CDR3aa
.,TRBJ2-7,.,TRBV7-8,12,TGTGCCAGCAGTCCAACACGGCACGAGCAGTACTTC,CASSPTRHEQYF
.,TRBJ2-7,many,TRBV3-1,15,TGTGCCAGCAGCCCCCTGCGCGACATAGGATACGAGCAGTACTTC,CASSPLRDIGYEQYF
TRBD2,TRBJ2-2,many,TRBV5-1,14,TGCGCCAGCATGAAGCGGGAGGGAACCGGGGAGCTGTTTTTT,CASMKREGTGELFF
.,TRBJ2-7,.,TRBV10-3,11,TGTGCCATTTCCAAGTCCTACGAGCAGTACTTC,CAISKSYEQYF
TRBD2,TRBJ2-7,few,TRBV28,14,TGTGCCAGCACTCCAGCGGGGGGCGCGGAAGAGCAGTACTTC,CASTPAGGAEEQYF
TRBD1,TRBJ1-5,many,TRBV30,13,TGTGCCTGGAGCGGACAGGGGAATCAGCCCCAGCATTTT,CAWSGQGNQPQHF
.,TRBJ1-1,many,TRBV27,13,TGTGCCAGCAGTTCCGGGACCTCCAAGAGAGCTTTCTTT,CASSSGTSKRAFF
.,TRBJ1-1,many,TRBV4-1,13,TGCGCCAGCGGTCCGGGTGGGGGGTCCGAAGCTTTCTTT,CASGPGGGSEAFF
TRBD1,TRBJ2-7,many,TRBV29-1,13,TGCAGCGCTACCGGGACAGGGGGTTACGAGCAGTACTTC,CSATGTGGYEQYF
TRBD2,TRBJ2-4,many,TRBV7-8,19,TGTGCCAGCAGCTCCGGACTAGCGGGAGGGGTTGGGGCCAAAAACATTCAGTACTTC,CASSSGLAGGVGAKNIQYF
TRBD2,TRBJ2-5,many,TRBV6-1,15,TGTGCCAGCAGTGAACTAGCGGGAAAGTGGGAGACCCAGTACTTC,CASSELAGKWETQYF
.,TRBJ2-7,few,TRBV7-9,13,TGTGCCAGCAGACCAGGAGGGGATCCCGAGCAGTACTTC,CASRPGGDPEQYF
.,TRBJ2-7,many,TRBV24-1,12,TGTGCCACCAGTGATTTGCCGGGAAGACTGTACTTC,CATSDLPGRLYF
.,TRBJ2-2,.,TRBV18,15,TGTGCCAGCTCACTCGACAGGTCGAACACCGGGGAGCTGTTTTTT,CASSLDRSNTGELFF
TRBD2,TRBJ2-7,few,TRBV12-3/TRBV12-4,14,TGTGCCAGCAGTCCTGGAGCGGGAGTGAGGGAGCAGTACTTC,CASSPGAGVREQYF
.,TRBJ1-6,many,TRBV27,14,TGTGCCAGCAGTTTCCCCGCGCGAGGTTCACCCCTCCACTTT,CASSFPARGSPLHF
TRBD1,TRBJ2-7,many,TRBV15,18,TGTGCCACCAGCAGAGGCCCTGCCGGGACAGGGTGGACCTACGAGCAGTACTTC,CATSRGPAGTGWTYEQYF
.,TRBJ2-2,many,TRBV20-1,14,TGCAGTGCTAGAGGTCCCCGAGGCACCGGGGAGCTGTTTTTT,CSARGPRGTGELFF
.,TRBJ1-1,many,TRBV15,15,TGTGCCACCAGCAGAGATAAACAGTTGAACACTGAAGCTTTCTTT,CATSRDKQLNTEAFF
.,TRBJ2-7,many,TRBV14,14,TGTGCCAGCAGCCAAGGGCTAGGAACCCCCGAGCAGTACTTC,CASSQGLGTPEQYF
TRBD1,TRBJ2-7,.,TRBV25-1,15,TGTGCCAGCAGTGACGTGGGACAGGGAAATAGGGAGCAGTACTTC,CASSDVGQGNREQYF
.,TRBJ1-2,many,TRBV18,14,TGTGCCAGCTCACCAGGCGGGGACAACTATGGCTACACCTTC,CASSPGGDNYGYTF
.,TRBJ2-7,many,TRBV19,16,TGTGCCAGTAATCGAATAGGGCAGCTTAGCTCCTACGAGCAGTACTTC,CASNRIGQLSSYEQYF
TRBD1,TRBJ1-5,few,TRBV20-1,14,TGCAGTGCTCCACCCGGGACAGGGGATCAGCCCCAGCATTTT,CSAPPGTGDQPQHF
.,TRBJ2-5,many,TRBV19,13,TGTGCCAGTAGTATCCGGCAGGAGGGGACCCAGTACTTC,CASSIRQEGTQYF
.,TRBJ2-5,.,TRBV2,14,TGTGCCAGCAGGGAGATCAGGGCCGCGGAGACCCAGTACTTC,CASREIRAAETQYF
TRBD2,TRBJ2-7,many,TRBV6-5,14,TGTGCCAGCAGTCAGCGGGAGGGCCTCTCCGAGCAGTACTTC,CASSQREGLSEQYF
.,TRBJ2-5,many,TRBV20-1,12,TGCAGTGCAAGCACGGCCGATGGAGTCCAGTACTTC,CSASTADGVQYF